The 22 T cell receptor beta chains given below trace back to one sample, sequenced in a study of blood T cell repertoires in COVID-19. Sequenced by immunoSEQ multiplex PCR; TCRdb stores in-frame clones only, minus some. Of some 220,000 clones in the sample, 75% to 85% were seen once. What was sequenced was peripheral blood. Receptor source: a human donor in a cohort sampled during active COVID-19.

Regarding this clone: This CDR3 is also generated by other DNA sequences in the sample. This chain uses TRBV2 with TRBJ1-5; D gene unclear. With 2 bases removed from V and 3 bases from J, the gap between germline ends came to 8 bases. CDR3 length equals 14 residues. Germline CDR1 and CDR2: SNHLY and FYNNEI. The chain's CDR3 is CASSETGFNQPQHF. The CDR3 DNA follows: TGTGCCAGCAGTGAAACGGGTTTCAATCAGCCCCAGCATTTT.

This clone showed up just once. The chain couples TRBV29-1 to TRBJ1-4; 10 positions agree with TRBD1. The V gene's germline CDR1 is SQVTM and CDR2 ANQGSEA. Losses at the gene ends were 7 bases for V and 7 bases for J; bases not matched to a gene: 12. This CDR3 spans 15 amino acids. The CDR3 reads CSASRGQGGSEKLFF. The CDR3 nucleotides read TGCAGCGCCTCCCGTGGACAGGGGGGGAGTGAAAAACTGTTTTTT.

V usage is TRBV2 and J usage is TRBJ2-5; 9 bases fit TRBD1. The V and J ends lost 6 bases and 2 bases, in that order; junction bases with no gene match: 4. Germline lookup yields CDR1 SNHLY and CDR2 FYNNEI. The CDR3 runs 14 residues. CDR3 protein: CASRWGQGQETQYF. The CDR3 nucleotides are TGTGCCAGCAGGTGGGGACAGGGACAAGAGACCCAGTACTTC.

V and J are TRBV6-5 and TRBJ2-7, with D perhaps matching TRBD1 (5 bases). Trimming removed 6 bases at V and 0 bases at J, with 9 bases between. Germline CDR1 MNHEY, CDR2 SVGAGI. CDR3 size: 13 residues. Written as DNA, the CDR3 is TGTGCCAGCAGACCGACAGTCTCCTACGAGCAGTACTTC. Amino acid sequence: CASRPTVSYEQYF.

V gene TRBV5-1 combines with J gene TRBJ1-1; 8 nucleotides line up with TRBD1. The CDR3 runs to 14 residues. Per germline, CDR1 SGHRS and CDR2 YFSETQ. V was clipped by 2 bases and J by 4 bases; unmatched bases: 4. CDR3 sequence: CASSFTGGGTEAFF. CDR3 DNA: TGCGCCAGCAGCTTCACAGGGGGTGGCACTGAAGCTTTCTTT.

The chain uses TRBV3-1 (or the pseudogene TRBV3-2) and TRBJ2-2; tentative D call: TRBD1 (6 bases). The ends were cut back, 0 bases at V and 3 bases at J, with 11 bases in the middle. The CDR3 extends over 16 amino acids. Germline V lookup: CDR1 LGHDT, CDR2 YNNKEL (reference sequence). The CDR3 sequence is CASSQDMGTYTGELFF. The CDR3 region has the DNA TGTGCCAGCAGCCAAGATATGGGGACATACACCGGGGAGCTGTTTTTT.

The rearrangement links TRBV4-2 to TRBJ2-7; maybe TRBD1 (6 bases). The germline gives CDR1 LGHNA, CDR2 YNFKEQ. V was pared by 6 bases and J by 5 bases, with 14 bases between. The CDR3 loop spans 13 amino acids. CDR3 DNA sequence: TGTGCCAGCAGTCGGTCAAGGGACAACGAGCAGTACTTC. This gives the protein CASSRSRDNEQYF.

This clone appeared a single time. The V call is TRBV5-1, the J call TRBJ1-2; 7 nucleotides line up with TRBD1. Germline loops: CDR1 SGHRS, CDR2 YFSETQ. This CDR3 has 15 amino acids. The V segment lost 2 bases and the J segment 2 bases; nucleotides outside the gene matches: 6. The CDR3 loop is CASSLVTGENYGYTF. The CDR3 DNA reads TGCGCCAGCAGCTTAGTAACAGGGGAAAACTATGGCTACACCTTC.

The chain has TRBV5-4 and TRBJ2-7; TRBD1 agrees at 7 bases. Trimming took 0 bases from V and 1 from J; bases not matched to a gene: 10. The CDR3 has 17 residues. Germline CDR1 SGHNT, CDR2 YYREEE (reference sequence). The CDR3 here is CASSLARDSEGSYEQYF. CDR3 sequence (DNA): TGTGCCAGCAGCTTGGCCAGGGACAGTGAGGGTTCCTACGAGCAGTACTTC.

V usage is TRBV18 and J usage is TRBJ1-2; 9 positions agree with TRBD1. Trimming removed 5 bases from V and 6 bases from J; junction bases left unmatched: 7. In germline, CDR1 is KGHSH, CDR2 LQKENI. The CDR3 has 14 amino acids. CDR3 loop: CASSTGTGLHGYTF. In nucleotides, the CDR3 is TGTGCCAGCTCAACCGGGACAGGGCTTCATGGCTACACCTTC.

The V and J genes are TRBV12-3 or TRBV12-4 and TRBJ2-1; D is perhaps TRBD1 (5 bases). The CDR3 is 12 residues long. Trimming took off 5 bases at V and 10 bases at J, with 12 bases between the two ends. The CDR3 DNA reads TGTGCCAGCAGTCAGGGTTATATGGAGCAGTTCTTC. It specifies CASSQGYMEQFF.

This clone has just one count. The chain joins TRBV24-1 to TRBJ2-3, with D unresolved. V lost 5 bases and J 2 bases, leaving 10 bases between the germline ends. Germline loops: CDR1 KGHDR, CDR2 SFDVKD. The CDR3 loop spans 14 amino acids. The CDR3 DNA reads as TGTGCCACCAGTGGTAGCCTATTCACAGATACGCAGTATTTT. This encodes CATSGSLFTDTQYF.

J is TRBJ1-1 and V is TRBV27; a possible D gene is TRBD1 (6 bases). This CDR3 contains 15 residues. Germline lookup yields CDR1 MNHEY and CDR2 SMNVEV (reference sequence). V lost 3 bases and J 0 bases, leaving 11 bases between the germline ends. CDR3 nucleotides: TGTGCCAGCAGTTTCTGGGGGCAAGTGAACACTGAAGCTTTCTTT. It translates to CASSFWGQVNTEAFF.

V gene TRBV6-5 combines with J gene TRBJ1-1, with D possibly TRBD1 on 5 matching bases. Trimming removed 2 bases from V and 5 bases from J, with 9 bases in between. CDR3 length: 13 residues. The germline gives CDR1 MNHEY, CDR2 SVGAGI. CDR3 protein: CASSYKGRTEAFF. The CDR3 DNA reads TGTGCCAGCAGTTACAAGGGGAGGACTGAAGCTTTCTTT.

The chain couples TRBV10-1 to TRBJ2-5; 7 nucleotides align to TRBD1. J gave up 1 base and V 9 bases, and 2 bases lay outside the gene matches. CDR1 is WNHNN, CDR2 SYGVQD, per germline (reference sequence). The CDR3 covers 12 residues. The CDR3 sequence: CARRDSQETQYF. The CDR3 DNA follows: TGCGCCAGACGGGACAGCCAAGAGACCCAGTACTTC.

This chain connects TRBV29-1 to TRBJ2-3, with 8 bases matching TRBD2. CDR1 and CDR2 from the germline V gene are SQVTM and ANQGSEA. V was pared by 5 bases and J by 4 bases, with 5 bases of the junction left unmatched. CDR3 length: 13 amino acids. The CDR3 nucleotides are TGCAGCGTTCGGACTAGCATCGCAGATACGCAGTATTTT. Its protein product is CSVRTSIADTQYF.

This clone has only one observation. The chain joins TRBV3-1 (or the pseudogene TRBV3-2) to TRBJ2-1; 11 positions match TRBD2. Per germline, CDR1 LGHDT and CDR2 YNNKEL (reference sequence). V was clipped by 0 bases and J by 0 bases; unmatched bases: 1. The CDR3 contains 17 residues. Written as DNA, the CDR3 is TGTGCCAGCAGCCAAGAACTAGCGGGAGCCTCCTACAATGAGCAGTTCTTC. Translating gives CASSQELAGASYNEQFF.

The chain links TRBV11-2 to TRBJ2-7; TRBD2 aligns across 7 bases. This CDR3 region has 12 residues. Germline CDR1 and CDR2: SGHAT and FQNNGV. V shed 5 bases, J shed 4 bases, and the junction held 2 bases outside the gene matches. The CDR3: CASSPGGYEQYF. DNA for the CDR3: TGTGCCAGCAGCCCCGGGGGGTACGAGCAGTACTTC. Variable domain in full (rest from reference TRBV11-2 and TRBJ2-7): EAGVAQSPRYKIIEKRQSVAFWCNPISGHATLYWYQQILGQGPKLLIQFQNNGVVDDSQLPKDRFSAERLKGVDSTLKIQPAKLEDSAVYLCASSPGGYEQYFGPGTRLTVT.

V is TRBV2 and J is TRBJ2-7; 9 bases fit TRBD1. CDR1 is SNHLY, CDR2 FYNNEI, per germline. The CDR3 sequence is 13 residues long. V shed 5 bases and J 7 bases; nucleotides not matched to a gene: 6. The CDR3 loop reads CASSRTGEWEQYF. The CDR3 DNA is TGTGCCAGCAGTAGGACAGGGGAATGGGAGCAGTACTTC.

The CDR3 region is CASSLTGVVSDEQFF. In DNA, the CDR3 is TGTGCCAGCAGTTTGACAGGGGTTGTGTCGGATGAGCAGTTCTTC. The rearrangement uses TRBV27 and TRBJ2-1; 8 bases match TRBD1. The germline V gene has CDR1 MNHEY and CDR2 SMNVEV (reference sequence). The ends lost 3 bases at V and 8 bases at J; junction bases unmatched: 9. This CDR3 is built from 15 residues.

The chain employs TRBV9 and TRBJ2-1; maybe TRBD1 (6 bases). Germline V gene data show CDR1 as SGDLS and CDR2 as YYNGEE. V was pared by 2 bases and J by 8 bases, with 14 bases between. The CDR3 spans 14 residues. DNA of the CDR3: TGTGCCAGCAGCGTTGACCCGGGACATTATGAGCAGTTCTTC. This sequence encodes CASSVDPGHYEQFF.

This clone was counted at least ten times. This chain uses TRBV18 with TRBJ1-2; 7 bases map to TRBD1. This CDR3 comprises 13 residues. The V segment lost 5 bases and the J segment 6 bases; nucleotides outside the gene matches: 6. Germline V gene lookup returns CDR1 KGHSH and CDR2 LQKENI. As DNA, the CDR3 is TGTGCCAGCTCAAACCGGGACAGAGATGGCTACACCTTC. It specifies CASSNRDRDGYTF.